One TCR beta chain is described in this entry. Its specificity is not known. The entry originates in a study of CD4+ T cells in melanoma. Overall study results and limits: Reportedly, melanoma neoantigen-specific CD4+ T cells showed varied differentiation states. A reported correlation linked neoantigen-specific CD4+ T cells to CD8+, macrophage and B cell function.

Germline V lookup: CDR1 MNHEY, CDR2 SVGAGI. V lost 4 bases, J lost 4 bases, and 8 bases lay in between. This CDR3 spans 13 amino acids. Sequencing used immunoSEQ multiplex PCR; TCRdb keeps in-frame clones, though not all of them. The table includes roughly 120,000 clones, approximately 92% detected once. This chain links TRBV6-5 with TRBJ1-5; no clear D gene. The receptor was isolated from a human donor with melanoma. Sequences were obtained from peripheral blood. CDR3 in DNA: TGTGCCAGCAGTTCGGACCGAAATCAGCCCCAGCATTTT. It is translated as CASSSDRNQPQHF.